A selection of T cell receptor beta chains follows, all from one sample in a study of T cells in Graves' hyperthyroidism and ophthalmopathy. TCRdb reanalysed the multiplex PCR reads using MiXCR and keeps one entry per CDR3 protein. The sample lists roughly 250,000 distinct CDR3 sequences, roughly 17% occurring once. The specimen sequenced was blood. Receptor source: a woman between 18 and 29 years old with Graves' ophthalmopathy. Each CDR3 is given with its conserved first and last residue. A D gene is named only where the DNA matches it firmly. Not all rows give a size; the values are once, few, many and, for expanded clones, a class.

CDR3nt: TGTGCCAGCATGGGGCAGGCTTATAATGAAAAACTGTTTTTT
CDR3aa: CASMGQAYNEKLFF
d_gene: NA
abundance: many
v_gene: TRBV2
j_gene: TRBJ1-4

CDR3nt: TGTGCCACCAGTGATCTAGCGGGAGAAGATACGCAGTATTTT
CDR3aa: CATSDLAGEDTQYF
d_gene: TRBD2
abundance: many
v_gene: TRBV24-1
j_gene: TRBJ2-3

CDR3nt: TGTGCCAGCAGCTCCGACTCCCCGGGACAGGGGCAAGCTTTCTTT
CDR3aa: CASSSDSPGQGQAFF
d_gene: TRBD1
abundance: many
v_gene: TRBV9
j_gene: TRBJ1-1

CDR3nt: TGTGCCAGCAGCCAAGCGGTCCCGTATGGCTACACCTTC
CDR3aa: CASSQAVPYGYTF
d_gene: NA
abundance: NA
v_gene: TRBV4-2
j_gene: TRBJ1-2

CDR3nt: TGTGCCAGCAGTGGGACTAGGGATACGCAGTATTTT
CDR3aa: CASSGTRDTQYF
d_gene: TRBD2
abundance: many
v_gene: TRBV25-1
j_gene: TRBJ2-3

CDR3nt: TGCAGTGCTGACGCCGGGAGCTACAATGAGCAGTTCTTC
CDR3aa: CSADAGSYNEQFF
d_gene: NA
abundance: many
v_gene: TRBV20-1
j_gene: TRBJ2-1

CDR3nt: TGCGCCAGCAGTCCGGGGCTGAACACTGAAGCTTTCTTT
CDR3aa: CASSPGLNTEAFF
d_gene: NA
abundance: many
v_gene: TRBV5-1
j_gene: TRBJ1-1

CDR3nt: TGTGCCAGCAGTTTAGGGGGGCAGGGGGCGACTGAAGCTTTCTTT
CDR3aa: CASSLGGQGATEAFF
d_gene: TRBD1
abundance: many
v_gene: TRBV28
j_gene: TRBJ1-1

CDR3nt: TGTGCCAGCAGCCAGGGGAGCGTCGAGCAGTACTTC
CDR3aa: CASSQGSVEQYF
d_gene: NA
abundance: many
v_gene: TRBV7-9
j_gene: TRBJ2-7

CDR3nt: TGTGCCAGCAGCCAAGTGGCAGGGGTAGGAGGAACCGGGGAGCTGTTTTTT
CDR3aa: CASSQVAGVGGTGELFF
d_gene: NA
abundance: few
v_gene: TRBV4-2
j_gene: TRBJ2-2